This entry describes one T cell receptor (beta chain). Germline V gene sequence: CDR1 SGHRS, CDR2 YFSETQ. V was shortened by 2 bases and J by 5 bases, with 18 bases between the two germline ends. CDR3 length equals 16 residues. Original handling: From reference gene primer amplification, estimates of nucleated cell counts were derived. Clones were sequenced by immunoSEQ multiplex PCR, and TCRdb holds only the in-frame ones, with some missing. D and trimming come from the DNA, and the V and J calls and clone size come from that table. This sample yields almost 80,000 clones, of which approximately 82% are seen a single time; about 35% belongs to the top ten. The record originates from a study of blood T cell repertoires in COVID-19. Study at large: The United States, Italy and Spain provided the acute and convalescent COVID-19 samples. PBMCs, B-cell-depleted T cells, or T cells provided the cDNA or gDNA that made up the material.

This chain connects TRBV5-1 to TRBJ2-3; D is possibly TRBD2 (5 bases). Sequences were obtained from peripheral blood. The clonotype originates from a woman aged 70-85 years with acute or convalescent COVID-19. The chain's CDR3 is CASSFGRRTGIDTQYF. The CDR3 bases are TGCGCCAGCAGCTTCGGCCGTCGGACGGGAATAGATACGCAGTATTTT.